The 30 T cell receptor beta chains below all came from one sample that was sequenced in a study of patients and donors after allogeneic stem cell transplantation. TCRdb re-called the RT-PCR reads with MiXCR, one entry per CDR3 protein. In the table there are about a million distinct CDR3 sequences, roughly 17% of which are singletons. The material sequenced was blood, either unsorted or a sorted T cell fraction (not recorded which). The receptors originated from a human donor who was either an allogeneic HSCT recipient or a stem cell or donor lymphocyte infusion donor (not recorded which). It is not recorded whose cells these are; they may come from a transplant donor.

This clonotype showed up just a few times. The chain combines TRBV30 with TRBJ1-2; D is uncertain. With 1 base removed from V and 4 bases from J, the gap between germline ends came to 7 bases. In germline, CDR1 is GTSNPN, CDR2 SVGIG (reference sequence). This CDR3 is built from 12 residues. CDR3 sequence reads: CAWSERVYGYTF. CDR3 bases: TGTGCCTGGAGTGAGAGGGTCTATGGCTACACCTTC.

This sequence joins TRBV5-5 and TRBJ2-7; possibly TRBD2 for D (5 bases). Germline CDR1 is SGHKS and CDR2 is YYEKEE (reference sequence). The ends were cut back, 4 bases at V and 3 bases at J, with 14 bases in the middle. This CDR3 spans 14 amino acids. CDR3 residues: CASSPADGDYEQYF. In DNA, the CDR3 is TGTGCCAGCAGCCCCGCGGACGGGGACTACGAGCAGTACTTC.

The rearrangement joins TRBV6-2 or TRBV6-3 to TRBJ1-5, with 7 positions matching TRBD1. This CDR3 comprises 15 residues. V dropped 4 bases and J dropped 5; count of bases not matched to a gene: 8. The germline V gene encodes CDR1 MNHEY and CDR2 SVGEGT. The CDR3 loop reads CASSSPGGSYQPQHF. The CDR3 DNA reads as TGTGCCAGCAGTTCCCCAGGGGGATCATATCAGCCCCAGCATTTT.

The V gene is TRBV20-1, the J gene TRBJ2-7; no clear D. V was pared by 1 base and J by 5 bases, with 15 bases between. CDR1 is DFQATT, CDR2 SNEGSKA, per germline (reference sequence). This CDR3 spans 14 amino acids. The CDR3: CSARGDWAIHEQYF. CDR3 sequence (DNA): TGCAGTGCTAGAGGGGATTGGGCAATCCACGAGCAGTACTTC.

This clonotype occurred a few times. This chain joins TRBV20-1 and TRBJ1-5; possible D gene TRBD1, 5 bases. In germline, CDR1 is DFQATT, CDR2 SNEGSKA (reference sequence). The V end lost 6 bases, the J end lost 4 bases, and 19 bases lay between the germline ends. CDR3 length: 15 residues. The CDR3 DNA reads TGCAGTGCGGACGCCGGGGACCGAGAAAATCAGCCCCAGCATTTT. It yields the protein CSADAGDRENQPQHF.

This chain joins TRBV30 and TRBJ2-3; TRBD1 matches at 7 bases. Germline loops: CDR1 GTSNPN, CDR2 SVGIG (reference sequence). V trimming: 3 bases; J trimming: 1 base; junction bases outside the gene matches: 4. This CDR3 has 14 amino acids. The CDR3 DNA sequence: TGTGCCTGGAGAGGACAGGTCGGCACAGATACGCAGTATTTT. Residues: CAWRGQVGTDTQYF.

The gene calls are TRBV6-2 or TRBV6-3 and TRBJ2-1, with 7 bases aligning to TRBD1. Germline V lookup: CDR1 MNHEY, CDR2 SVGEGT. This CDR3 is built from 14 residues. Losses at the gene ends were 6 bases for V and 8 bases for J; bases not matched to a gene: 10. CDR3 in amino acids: CASSPLQGWDEQFF. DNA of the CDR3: TGTGCCAGCAGCCCCCTACAGGGGTGGGATGAGCAGTTCTTC.

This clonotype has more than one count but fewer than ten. The CDR3 spells CSVQAGERRYF. Written as DNA, the CDR3 is TGCAGCGTTCAGGCAGGAGAGCGGCGGTACTTC. This chain links TRBV29-1 with TRBJ2-7; a possible D gene is TRBD2 (5 bases). The CDR3 extends over 11 amino acids. Trimming removed 5 bases at V and 12 bases at J, with 17 bases between. The germline CDR1 and CDR2 sequences are SQVTM and ANQGSEA.

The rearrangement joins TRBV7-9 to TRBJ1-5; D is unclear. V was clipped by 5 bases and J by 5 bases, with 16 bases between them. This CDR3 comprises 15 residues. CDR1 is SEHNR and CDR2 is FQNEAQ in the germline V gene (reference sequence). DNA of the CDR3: TGTGCCAGCAGCGCAAGGTTGAGCGGGGATCAGCCCCAGCATTTT. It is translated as CASSARLSGDQPQHF. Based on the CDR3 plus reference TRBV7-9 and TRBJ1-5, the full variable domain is DTGVSQNPRHKITKRGQNVTFRCDPISEHNRLYWYRQTLGQGPEFLTYFQNEAQLEKSRLLSDRFSAERPKGSFSTLEIQRTEQGDSAMYLCASSARLSGDQPQHFGDGTRLSIL.

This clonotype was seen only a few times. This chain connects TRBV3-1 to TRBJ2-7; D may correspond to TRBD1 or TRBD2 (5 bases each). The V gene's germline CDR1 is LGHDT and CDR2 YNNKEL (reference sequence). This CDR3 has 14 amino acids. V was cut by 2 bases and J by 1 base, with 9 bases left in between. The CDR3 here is CASSQNGGSYEQYF. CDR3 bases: TGTGCCAGCAGCCAAAATGGGGGTTCCTACGAGCAGTACTTC.

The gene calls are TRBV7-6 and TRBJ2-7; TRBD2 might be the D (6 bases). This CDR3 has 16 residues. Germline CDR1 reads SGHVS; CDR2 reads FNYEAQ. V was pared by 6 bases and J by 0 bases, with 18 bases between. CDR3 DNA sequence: TGTGCCAGCAGTCCGCAACCGGGACTGGCCTCCTACGAGCAGTACTTC. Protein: CASSPQPGLASYEQYF.

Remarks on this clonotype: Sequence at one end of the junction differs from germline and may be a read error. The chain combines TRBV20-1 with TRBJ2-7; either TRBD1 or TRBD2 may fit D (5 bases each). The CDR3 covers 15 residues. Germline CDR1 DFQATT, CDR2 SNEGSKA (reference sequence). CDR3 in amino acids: CSATLDSLAGVEQYF. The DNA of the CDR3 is TGCAGCGCTACATTAGACAGCCTCGCGGGTGTAGAGCAGTACTTC.

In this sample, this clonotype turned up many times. CDR3 nucleotide sequence: TGTGCCAGCAGCTTACGGACAGGGGCGAGTATCACTGAAGCTTTCTTT. Its protein product is CASSLRTGASITEAFF. The V gene is TRBV5-5, the J gene TRBJ1-1; 9 nucleotides align to TRBD1. CDR3 length: 16 amino acids. Germline V gene lookup returns CDR1 SGHKS and CDR2 YYEKEE (reference sequence). J gave up 4 bases and V 2 bases, and 9 bases lay outside the gene matches.

The CDR3 spells CASSSPVTGGNYEQYF. The DNA for the CDR3 is TGTGCCAGCAGTTCCCCCGTTACAGGGGGTAATTACGAGCAGTACTTC. The chain joins TRBV12-3 or TRBV12-4 to TRBJ2-7, with TRBD1 matching over 8 bases. This CDR3 region has 16 residues. V shed 4 bases and J 4 bases; nucleotides not matched to a gene: 12.

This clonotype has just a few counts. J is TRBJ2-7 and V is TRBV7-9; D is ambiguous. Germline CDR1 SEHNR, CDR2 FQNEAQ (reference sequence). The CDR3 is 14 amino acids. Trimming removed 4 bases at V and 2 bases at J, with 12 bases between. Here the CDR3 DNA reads TGTGCCAGCAGCTCCCGCCTCCCACCCTACGAGCAGTACTTC. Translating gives CASSSRLPPYEQYF. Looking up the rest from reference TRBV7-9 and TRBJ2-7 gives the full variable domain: DTGVSQNPRHKITKRGQNVTFRCDPISEHNRLYWYRQTLGQGPEFLTYFQNEAQLEKSRLLSDRFSAERPKGSFSTLEIQRTEQGDSAMYLCASSSRLPPYEQYFGPGTRLTVT.

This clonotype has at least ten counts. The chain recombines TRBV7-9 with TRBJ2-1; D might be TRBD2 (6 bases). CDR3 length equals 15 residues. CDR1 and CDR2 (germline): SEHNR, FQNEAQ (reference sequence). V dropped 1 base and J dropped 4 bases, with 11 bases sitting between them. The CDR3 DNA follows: TGTGCCAGCAGCTTAGACGGGAGCTGGTACAATGAGCAGTTCTTC. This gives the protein CASSLDGSWYNEQFF. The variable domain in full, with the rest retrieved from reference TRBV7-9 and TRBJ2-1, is DTGVSQNPRHKITKRGQNVTFRCDPISEHNRLYWYRQTLGQGPEFLTYFQNEAQLEKSRLLSDRFSAERPKGSFSTLEIQRTEQGDSAMYLCASSLDGSWYNEQFFGPGTRLTVL.

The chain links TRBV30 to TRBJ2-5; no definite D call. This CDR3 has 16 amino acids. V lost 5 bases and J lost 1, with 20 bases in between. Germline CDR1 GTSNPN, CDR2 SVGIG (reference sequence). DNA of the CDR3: TGTGCCTGGGGGCATTTAGTAGGGAATTTCCAAGAGACCCAGTACTTC. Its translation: CAWGHLVGNFQETQYF.

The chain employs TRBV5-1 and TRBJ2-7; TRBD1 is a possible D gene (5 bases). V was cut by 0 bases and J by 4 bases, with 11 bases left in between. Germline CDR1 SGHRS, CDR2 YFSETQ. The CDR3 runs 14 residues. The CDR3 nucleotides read TGCGCCAGCAGCTTGGAAGGGGCAAGGTACGAGCAGTACTTC. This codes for CASSLEGARYEQYF.

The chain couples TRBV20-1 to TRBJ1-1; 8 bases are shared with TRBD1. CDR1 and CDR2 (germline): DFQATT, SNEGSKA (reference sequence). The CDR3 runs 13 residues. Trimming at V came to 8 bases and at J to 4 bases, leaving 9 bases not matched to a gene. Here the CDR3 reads CSPLDRVGTEAFF. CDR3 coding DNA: TGCAGTCCATTGGACAGGGTGGGCACTGAAGCTTTCTTT.

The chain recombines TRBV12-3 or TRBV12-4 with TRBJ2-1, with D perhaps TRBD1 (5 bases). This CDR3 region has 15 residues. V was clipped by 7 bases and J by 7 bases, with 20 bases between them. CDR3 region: CASIPSVGASNEQFF. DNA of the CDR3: TGTGCCAGCATCCCCTCGGTAGGGGCCTCGAATGAGCAGTTCTTC.

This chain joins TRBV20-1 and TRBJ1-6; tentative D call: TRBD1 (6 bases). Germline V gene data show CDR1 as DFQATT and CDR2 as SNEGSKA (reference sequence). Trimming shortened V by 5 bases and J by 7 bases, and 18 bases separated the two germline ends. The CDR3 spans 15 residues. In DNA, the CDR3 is TGCAGTGCTCCCCATTCACAGGGTGGCAATTCACCCCTCCACTTT. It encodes CSAPHSQGGNSPLHF.

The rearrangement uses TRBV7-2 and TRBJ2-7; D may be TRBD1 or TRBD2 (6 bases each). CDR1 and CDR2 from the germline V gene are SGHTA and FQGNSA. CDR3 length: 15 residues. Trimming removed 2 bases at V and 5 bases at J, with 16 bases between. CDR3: CASSLRGERAHEQYF. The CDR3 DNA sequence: TGTGCCAGCAGCTTAAGGGGGGAAAGGGCCCACGAGCAGTACTTC. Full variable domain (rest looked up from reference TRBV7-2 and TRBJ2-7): GAGVSQSPSNKVTEKGKDVELRCDPISGHTALYWYRQSLGQGLEFLIYFQGNSAPDKSGLPSDRFSAERTGGSVSTLTIQRTQQEDSAVYLCASSLRGERAHEQYFGPGTRLTVT.

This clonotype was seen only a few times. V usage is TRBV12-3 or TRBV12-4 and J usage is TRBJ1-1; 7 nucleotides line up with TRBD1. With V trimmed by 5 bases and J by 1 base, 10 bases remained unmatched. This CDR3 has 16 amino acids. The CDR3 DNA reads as TGTGCCAGCAGTCCCGGGACAGTAAAAGGGAACACTGAAGCTTTCTTT. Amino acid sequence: CASSPGTVKGNTEAFF.

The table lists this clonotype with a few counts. The CDR3 loop is CASSADVAGSSYEQYF. Written as DNA, the CDR3 is TGTGCCAGCAGTGCTGATGTAGCGGGGAGCTCCTACGAGCAGTACTTC. The chain uses TRBV2 and TRBJ2-7, with TRBD2 matching 8 bases. From germline, CDR1 is SNHLY and CDR2 FYNNEI. The CDR3 runs 16 residues. Trimming cost V 4 bases and J 0 bases; bases outside gene matches: 8.

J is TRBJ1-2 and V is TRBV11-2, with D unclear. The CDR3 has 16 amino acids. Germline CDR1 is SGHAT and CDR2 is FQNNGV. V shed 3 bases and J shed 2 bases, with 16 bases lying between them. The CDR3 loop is CASSFRLVGLNYGYTF. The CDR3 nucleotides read TGTGCCAGCAGCTTCCGCCTCGTCGGGCTCAACTATGGCTACACCTTC.

CDR3 region: CASSKGQGNYGYTF. The CDR3 bases are TGTGCCAGCAGTAAGGGACAGGGGAACTATGGCTACACCTTC. The chain has TRBV6-1 and TRBJ1-2; 10 nucleotides agree with TRBD1. Germline V lookup: CDR1 MNHNS, CDR2 SASEGT. J was trimmed by 2 bases and V by 5 bases; bases with no gene match: 2. CDR3 length: 14 amino acids.

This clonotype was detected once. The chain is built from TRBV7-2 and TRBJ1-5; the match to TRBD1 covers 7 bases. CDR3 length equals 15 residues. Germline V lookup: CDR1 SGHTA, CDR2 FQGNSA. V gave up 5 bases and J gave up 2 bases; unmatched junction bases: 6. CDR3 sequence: CASSQRTGRNQPQHF. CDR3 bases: TGTGCCAGCAGCCAAAGGACAGGACGCAATCAGCCCCAGCATTTT.

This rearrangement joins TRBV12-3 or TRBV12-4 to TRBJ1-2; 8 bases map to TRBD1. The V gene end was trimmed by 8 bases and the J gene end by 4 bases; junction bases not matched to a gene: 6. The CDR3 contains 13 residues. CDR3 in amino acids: CASGTGGGYGYTF. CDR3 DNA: TGTGCCAGCGGAACAGGGGGGGGCTATGGCTACACCTTC.

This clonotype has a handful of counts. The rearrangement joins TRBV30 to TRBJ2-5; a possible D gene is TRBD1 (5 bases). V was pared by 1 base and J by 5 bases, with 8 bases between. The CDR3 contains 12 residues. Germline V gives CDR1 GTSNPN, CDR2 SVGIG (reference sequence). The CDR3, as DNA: TGTGCCTGGAGTGCGAAGGGGGAGACCCAGTACTTC. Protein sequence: CAWSAKGETQYF.

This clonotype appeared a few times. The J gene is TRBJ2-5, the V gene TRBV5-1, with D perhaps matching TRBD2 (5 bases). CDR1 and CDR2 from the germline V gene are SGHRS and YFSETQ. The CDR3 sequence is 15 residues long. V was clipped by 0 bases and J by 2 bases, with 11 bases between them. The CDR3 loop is CASSLGGGPQETQYF. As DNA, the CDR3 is TGCGCCAGCAGCTTGGGTGGCGGGCCTCAAGAGACCCAGTACTTC.